This T cell receptor beta chain stems from a study of lymphopenia after photon versus proton radiotherapy. J lost 3 bases, V lost 1 base, and 1 base had no gene match. Germline values: CDR1 SGHAT, CDR2 FQNNGV. This CDR3 contains 14 residues. Findings of the study overall: Photon-treated patients lost naive T cells and TCR diversity; proton-treated stayed stable. Better survival with proton therapy was suggested as possible, not demonstrated.

Data came from immunoSEQ multiplex PCR; TCRdb stores just in-frame clones and leaves some out. The sample has about 65,000 clones; approximately 87% are singletons. Turning to this clone: Its antigen is unidentified.

The chain is built from TRBV11-2 and TRBJ2-7, with 9 bases aligning to TRBD2. The sample in question was peripheral blood, obtained from a patient treated with proton-based radiotherapy. The origin of this receptor is a man older than 75 with esophageal cancer. The chain's CDR3 is CASSLVTSGYEQYF. The DNA of the CDR3 is TGTGCCAGCAGCTTAGTGACTAGCGGCTACGAGCAGTACTTC.